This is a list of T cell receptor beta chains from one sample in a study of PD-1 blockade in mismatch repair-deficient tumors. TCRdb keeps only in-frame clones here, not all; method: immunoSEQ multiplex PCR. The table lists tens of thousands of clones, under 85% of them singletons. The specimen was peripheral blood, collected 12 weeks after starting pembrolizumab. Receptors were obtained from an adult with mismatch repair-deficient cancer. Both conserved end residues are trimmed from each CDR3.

CDR3 protein: ATSRSGPGSYEQY; V gene: TRBV15
CDR3 protein: ASKYSGSSYEQY; V gene: TRBV6-1
CDR3 protein: ASGLVVTEAF; V gene: TRBV12-5
CDR3 protein: ATRLGSTGELF; V gene: TRBV2
CDR3 protein: ASSESTGQLDYGHT; V gene: TRBV6-1
CDR3 protein: ASSQGLQLYEQY; V gene: TRBV11-2
CDR3 protein: ASSQDIMGGVGVGELF; V gene: TRBV4-3
CDR3 protein: ASSELLGRGGTDTQY; V gene: TRBV6-1
CDR3 protein: ASTEGLPYEQY; V gene: TRBV2
CDR3 protein: ASSLRGPYEQY; V gene: TRBV28
CDR3 protein: ASSRQTTGTDTQY; V gene: TRBV11-3
CDR3 protein: ASSQVGAEPLSGYTQETQY; V gene: TRBV4-3
CDR3 protein: ASSFDRVGDTQY; V gene: TRBV6-5
CDR3 protein: ASSLTSGSREQY; V gene: TRBV5-4
CDR3 protein: ASGRGMDEKLF; V gene: TRBV27
CDR3 protein: ASSYSGYAYNEQF; V gene: TRBV6-5
CDR3 protein: ASSTGLADQETQY; V gene: TRBV5-1
CDR3 protein: SARTSERHNEQF; V gene: TRBV29-1
CDR3 protein: ASSLGIGANTGELF; V gene: TRBV5-1
CDR3 protein: AWSALGNEQF; V gene: TRBV30
CDR3 protein: ASSEGRQQAF; V gene: TRBV6-1
CDR3 protein: ASTLNMGDQETQY; V gene: TRBV21-1
CDR3 protein: ASSPQGSNQPQH; V gene: TRBV18
CDR3 protein: ASSQRRDAGTPYEQY; V gene: TRBV4-3
CDR3 protein: ASRLLDSEWGYT; V gene: TRBV5-6
CDR3 protein: ASSRDRGHEQY; V gene: TRBV6-6
CDR3 protein: ASSLSTDYEQY; V gene: TRBV27
CDR3 protein: ASSHQGQTNQPQH; V gene: TRBV4-2
CDR3 protein: ASSLGSAKNIQY; V gene: TRBV7-2
CDR3 protein: ASSQGFQLYEQY; V gene: TRBV6-1
CDR3 protein: ASVSGGSNEKLF; V gene: TRBV5-6
CDR3 protein: ASISGLYHEQY; V gene: TRBV28
CDR3 protein: ASSEVRILAKNIQY; V gene: TRBV6-1
CDR3 protein: ASSLTGQSYQAF; V gene: TRBV13
CDR3 protein: AISGNTGGSGANVLT; V gene: TRBV10-3
CDR3 protein: ASSFRDRSYEQY; V gene: TRBV28
CDR3 protein: ASSLGQGGTGELF; V gene: TRBV5-1
CDR3 protein: SVALLAQQETQY; V gene: TRBV29-1
CDR3 protein: ASSLETLGRGTIY; V gene: TRBV5-5
CDR3 protein: SVEGRKPVPNEQF; V gene: TRBV29-1
CDR3 protein: ASSQGLQLYEQY; V gene: TRBV4-3
CDR3 protein: ASSRTTGTKNIQY; V gene: TRBV6-5
CDR3 protein: ASTPPSGQETQY; V gene: TRBV5-1
CDR3 protein: ASSLVIQPQH; V gene: TRBV28
CDR3 protein: ASSLQGSSALNTEAF; V gene: TRBV5-6
CDR3 protein: ASTLGGGGRETQY; V gene: TRBV5-1
CDR3 protein: ASSSATGLYGYT; V gene: TRBV27
CDR3 protein: ASTSVGDTQY; V gene: TRBV13
CDR3 protein: ASSRRGNYNEQF; V gene: TRBV19
CDR3 protein: ASSATSGRSSREQY; V gene: TRBV5-1
CDR3 protein: ASRGTGEAF; V gene: TRBV19
CDR3 protein: ASSSQGGETQY; V gene: TRBV7-2
CDR3 protein: AWSVQWKSETRTNEQF; V gene: TRBV30
CDR3 protein: AIGAGARRDTQY; V gene: TRBV10-3
CDR3 protein: ASSPTSGDYEQY; V gene: TRBV6-1
CDR3 protein: SVKGYGETQY; V gene: TRBV29-1
CDR3 protein: ASSLDIRFVGYGYT; V gene: TRBV5-4
CDR3 protein: ASSLLPRLAVSYEQY; V gene: TRBV28
CDR3 protein: ASSSVRTSGRNGNIQY; V gene: TRBV11-2
CDR3 protein: ASSGTGFLSYEQY; V gene: TRBV5-8